This T cell receptor (beta chain) was identified in a study of early T cells in non-severe SARS-CoV-2 infection. Each CDR3 protein is one row after TCRdb ran MiXCR on the 5' RACE reads. The sample has some 77,000 distinct CDR3 sequences, less than 20% seen once. CDR1 is DFQATT and CDR2 is SNEGSKA in the germline V gene (reference sequence). V dropped 0 bases and J dropped 6 bases, with 20 bases sitting between them. The CDR3 runs to 17 residues. This clonotype was observed a handful of times. The receptor's source is an adult who was a healthcare worker with PCR-confirmed SARS-CoV-2 infection or an uninfected control (not recorded which). The sequenced sample consisted of whole blood. The gene calls are TRBV20-1 and TRBJ2-2, with a possible D match to TRBD1 (6 bases). CDR3 loop: CSAREGRQGIWAGELFF. DNA of the CDR3: TGCAGTGCTAGAGAAGGGCGGCAGGGGATCTGGGCCGGGGAGCTGTTTTTT.